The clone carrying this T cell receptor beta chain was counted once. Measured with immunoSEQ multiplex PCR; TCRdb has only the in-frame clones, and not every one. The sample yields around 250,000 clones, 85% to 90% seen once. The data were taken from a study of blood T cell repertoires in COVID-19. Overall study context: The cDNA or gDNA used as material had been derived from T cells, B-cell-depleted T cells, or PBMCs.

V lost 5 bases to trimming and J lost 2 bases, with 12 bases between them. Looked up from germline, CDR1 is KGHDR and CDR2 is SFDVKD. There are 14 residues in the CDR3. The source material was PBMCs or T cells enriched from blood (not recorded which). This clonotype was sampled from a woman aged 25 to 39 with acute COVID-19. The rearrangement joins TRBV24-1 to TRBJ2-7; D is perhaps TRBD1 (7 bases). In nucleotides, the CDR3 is TGTGCCACCAGTGGGGGGGACAGACCCTACGAGCAGTACTTC. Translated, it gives CATSGGDRPYEQYF.